This TCR beta chain emerged from a study of siplizumab effects on memory and regulatory T cells. Assay used: immunoSEQ multiplex PCR; TCRdb lists only in-frame clones, some missing. The profile shows approximately 100,000 clones, approximately 91% of them singletons. V gave up 3 bases and J gave up 0 bases, with 7 bases separating them. The CDR3 is 15 residues long. Looked up from germline, CDR1 is SGHRS and CDR2 is YFSETQ. The TCR originated in a human donor in good health. Sequenced material: non-Treg CD4+ T cells sorted from blood. This chain links TRBV5-1 with TRBJ2-6; D is ambiguous. The CDR3 DNA follows: TGCGCCAGCAGCTCAGGACCCTCTGGGGCCAACGTCCTGACTTTC. Protein product: CASSSGPSGANVLTF.